Listed here are 3 T cell receptor beta chains from one sample, sequenced in a study of T cell responses to AZD1222 COVID-19 vaccine. Measured with immunoSEQ multiplex PCR; TCRdb has only the in-frame clones, and not every one. This sample has around 150,000 clones, with roughly 92% found just once. This sample comprised peripheral blood, obtained on day 0 of AZD1222 vaccination. The origin of the receptors is an adult in good health.

Concerning this clone itself: Other DNA variants within this sample encode the same CDR3. The chain carries TRBV29-1 and TRBJ1-2, with D tentatively TRBD1 (5 bases). The CDR3 sequence is 14 residues long. CDR1 is SQVTM and CDR2 is ANQGSEA in the germline V gene. V shed 3 bases and J shed 2 bases, with 13 bases lying between them. The DNA of the CDR3 is TGCAGCGTTGAGGGGAGGGGAAGAAACTATGGCTACACCTTC. This translates into CSVEGRGRNYGYTF.

J is TRBJ2-2 and V is TRBV5-4; D is unclear. This CDR3 has 13 amino acids. Per germline, CDR1 SGHNT and CDR2 YYREEE (reference sequence). Trimming took 0 bases from V and 6 from J, leaving 6 bases between them. The CDR3 bases are TGTGCCAGCAGCTTGGGGCTAGCCGGGGAGCTGTTTTTT. Amino acid sequence: CASSLGLAGELFF.

The chain recombines TRBV5-1 with TRBJ2-7; D perhaps matches TRBD1 (5 bases). V lost 1 base and J 6 bases, leaving 17 bases between the germline ends. Germline assignment: CDR1 SGHRS and CDR2 YFSETQ. The CDR3 is 15 residues long. The CDR3 loop reads CASSLQKGLLSEQYF. In nucleotides, the CDR3 is TGCGCCAGCAGCTTGCAGAAGGGGCTTCTTAGCGAGCAGTACTTC.